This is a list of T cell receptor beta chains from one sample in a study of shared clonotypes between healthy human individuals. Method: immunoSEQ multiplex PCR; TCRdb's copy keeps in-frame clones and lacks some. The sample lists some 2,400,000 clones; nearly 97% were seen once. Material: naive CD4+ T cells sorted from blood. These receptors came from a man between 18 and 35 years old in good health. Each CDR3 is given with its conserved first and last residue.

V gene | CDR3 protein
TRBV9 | CASSAKVGLYNNEQFF
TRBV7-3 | CASSLGRVSGGGNEQFF
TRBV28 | CASSPVGGHTPLHF
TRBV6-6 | CASSYEGMNTEAFF
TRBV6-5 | CASSPGLNYGYTF
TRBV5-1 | CASSLEAATDTQYF
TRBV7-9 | CASSSGLAGSTDTQYF
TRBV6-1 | CASSGTSSGNTIYF
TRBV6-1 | CASSEAGFGNEQYF
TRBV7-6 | CASSLVGGNTEAFF
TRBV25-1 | CASVQGMNTEAFF
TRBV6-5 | CASSSASGQSNSPLHF
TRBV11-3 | CASSLLGSRGANYGYTF
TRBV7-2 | CAGGAGRNEQFF
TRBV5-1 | CASSLTSGIYTDTQYF
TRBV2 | CASSEEGDYNSPLHF
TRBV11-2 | CASSFQQGSWAFF
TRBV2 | CASSERRMSEQYF
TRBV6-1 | CASSEYGANNQPQHF
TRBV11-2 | CASSFRSNNEQFF
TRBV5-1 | CASSAGTFTGELFF
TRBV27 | CASRPARVGSYEQYF
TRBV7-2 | CASSRLTGGLSGYTF
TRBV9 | CASSVGRADTEAFF
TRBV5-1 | CASSANRGPTEAFF
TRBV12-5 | CASGLRDGYSNQPQHF